Following are 25 T cell receptor beta chains from one sample sequenced in a study of blood T cell repertoires in COVID-19. Sequencing used immunoSEQ multiplex PCR; TCRdb keeps in-frame clones, though not all of them. The sample has a few hundred thousand clones; about 91% are singletons. The sample consisted of peripheral blood. The source of these receptors is a woman in her fifties or sixties with COVID-19, enrolled during active disease.

The chain links TRBV28 to TRBJ2-5; 14 bases align to TRBD2. The CDR3 runs 16 residues. Germline V CDR1 and CDR2: MDHEN, SYDVKM. V shed 5 bases, J shed 1 base, and the junction held 3 bases outside the gene matches. CDR3 sequence reads: CASSVGLAGAQETQYF. CDR3 DNA: TGTGCCAGCAGTGTGGGACTAGCGGGGGCCCAAGAGACCCAGTACTTC.

The chain is built from TRBV9 and TRBJ2-1; 11 bases fit TRBD2. Trimming at V came to 4 bases and at J to 5 bases, leaving 5 bases not matched to a gene. The CDR3 runs 15 residues. Germline CDR1 reads SGDLS; CDR2 reads YYNGEE. The CDR3 region has the DNA TGTGCCAGCAGCCCGGGACTAGCGGTTGACAATGAGCAGTTCTTC. It translates to CASSPGLAVDNEQFF.

This rearrangement joins TRBV30 to TRBJ2-5, with 7 bases that match TRBD2. CDR1 and CDR2 from the germline V gene are GTSNPN and SVGIG (reference sequence). The J segment lost 4 bases and the V segment lost 1 base, leaving 3 bases of the junction unmatched. The CDR3 runs to 13 residues. The CDR3 spells CAWSGGGRETQYF. The CDR3 DNA follows: TGTGCCTGGAGTGGGGGGGGTAGAGAGACCCAGTACTTC.

This chain links TRBV20-1 with TRBJ1-2; D may be TRBD1 (5 bases). This CDR3 region has 13 residues. Germline values: CDR1 DFQATT, CDR2 SNEGSKA (reference sequence). Trimming removed 3 bases at V and 4 bases at J, with 12 bases between. The CDR3 bases are TGCAGTGCTAGTCACCTTACAGGCTATGGCTACACCTTC. This codes for CSASHLTGYGYTF.

The CDR3 loop is CASSQDGERAIYF. CDR3 in DNA: TGTGCCAGCAGCCAAGATGGGGAGAGAGCAATATATTTT. This chain uses TRBV3-1 (or the pseudogene TRBV3-2) with TRBJ1-3; D is ambiguous. Germline CDR1 is LGHDT and CDR2 is YNNKEL (reference sequence). V was shortened by 0 bases and J by 13 bases, with 13 bases between the two germline ends. The CDR3 is 13 residues long.

Details on this clone: The junction does not match germline at one end; this may be a read error. The chain carries TRBV7-3 and TRBJ1-1; D possibly corresponds to TRBD1 (5 bases). CDR3 size: 14 residues. Germline loops: CDR1 SGHTA, CDR2 FQGTGA. In DNA, the CDR3 is TGTGCCAGCAGCGTAACGCAGGGAAAGACTGAAGCTTTCTTT. Its translation is CASSVTQGKTEAFF.

The genes are TRBV2 and TRBJ1-2; tentatively, D is TRBD1 (5 bases). Germline V gene data show CDR1 as SNHLY and CDR2 as FYNNEI. Trimming removed 6 bases from V and 9 bases from J, with 35 bases in between. The CDR3 is 19 amino acids. Written as DNA, the CDR3 is TGTGCCAGCAGCCCGACACTAATGACAGCCGACGGACGTGAGTTTTGCTACACCTTC. Translating gives CASSPTLMTADGREFCYTF.

In its sample, this clone was seen once. V is TRBV29-1 and J is TRBJ2-6, with D possibly matching TRBD2 (6 bases). Germline assignment: CDR1 SQVTM and CDR2 ANQGSEA. CDR3 length: 16 residues. Trimming left V 1 base short and J 0 bases short, with 10 bases between. The CDR3 loop reads CSVEGSEGSGANVLTF. For the CDR3, the DNA is TGCAGCGTTGAAGGTTCGGAGGGCTCTGGGGCCAACGTCCTGACTTTC.

The CDR3 region has the DNA TGTGCCTGGAGTGACCCAGACAGGGCGACAACTAATGAAAAACTGTTTTTT. This codes for CAWSDPDRATTNEKLFF. The genes are TRBV30 and TRBJ1-4; 7 bases are a match to TRBD1. This CDR3 is 17 amino acids long. The ends lost 1 base at V and 0 bases at J; junction bases unmatched: 8. Germline CDR1 GTSNPN, CDR2 SVGIG (reference sequence).

This clone occurred a few times. The J gene is TRBJ1-5, the V gene TRBV3-1 (or the pseudogene TRBV3-2); D remains ambiguous. The CDR3 loop spans 15 amino acids. Germline V gene sequence: CDR1 LGHDT, CDR2 YNNKEL (reference sequence). V was cut by 1 base and J by 3 bases, with 10 bases left in between. CDR3 in DNA: TGTGCCAGCAGCCAAGGTGGAGGCTTCAATCAGCCCCAGCATTTT. Encoded protein: CASSQGGGFNQPQHF.

The chain is built from TRBV4-1 and TRBJ2-3; D remains ambiguous. This CDR3 is built from 14 residues. From germline, CDR1 is MGHRA and CDR2 YSYEKL. Between the trimmed V and J ends, which lost 3 bases and 0 bases, there was a span of 7 bases. The CDR3: CASSHGGSTDTQYF. The DNA for the CDR3 is TGCGCCAGCAGCCATGGCGGCAGCACAGATACGCAGTATTTT.

The J gene is TRBJ2-3, the V gene TRBV5-1; possibly TRBD1 for D (5 bases). Germline CDR1 reads SGHRS; CDR2 reads YFSETQ. The CDR3 sequence is 17 residues long. The V end lost 4 bases, the J end lost 0 bases, and 18 bases lay between the germline ends. CDR3 coding DNA: TGCGCCAGCAGCCCAGGGTTAGGCAGCACTAGCACAGATACGCAGTATTTT. Amino acids: CASSPGLGSTSTDTQYF.

The rearrangement links TRBV10-2 to TRBJ2-2; possibly TRBD2 for D (6 bases). The CDR3 spans 17 residues. CDR1 WSHSY and CDR2 SAAADI come from the germline V gene. Trimming took 3 bases from V and 4 from J, leaving 18 bases between them. The CDR3 sequence: CASSENSGVLGTGELFF. The DNA for the CDR3 is TGCGCCAGCAGTGAAAATTCGGGGGTATTGGGCACCGGGGAGCTGTTTTTT.

The genes are TRBV6-2 or TRBV6-3 and TRBJ1-6, with 9 positions matching TRBD1. This CDR3 has 16 residues. V dropped 7 bases and J dropped 7; count of bases not matched to a gene: 11. The V gene's germline CDR1 is MNHEY and CDR2 SVGEGT. The DNA for the CDR3 is TGTGCCAGCACCCCCCTCTTAGGGACAGGGAATTCACCCCTCCACTTT. Protein: CASTPLLGTGNSPLHF.

The rearrangement links TRBV18 to TRBJ1-1; D is undetermined. The CDR3 has 15 amino acids. Germline CDR1 reads KGHSH; CDR2 reads LQKENI. The germline V and J ends were trimmed by 4 bases and 1 base, with 13 bases remaining between them. The CDR3, as DNA: TGTGCCAGCTCACTCACCGACACGACGAACACTGAAGCTTTCTTT. Translation: CASSLTDTTNTEAFF.

The V call is TRBV28, the J call TRBJ2-7; weak D call: TRBD2 (6 bases). The CDR3 is 15 amino acids. Germline assignment: CDR1 MDHEN and CDR2 SYDVKM. Trimming cost V 2 bases and J 2 bases, with 13 bases left between them. CDR3: CASSLPGTPAYEQYF. Here the CDR3 DNA reads TGTGCCAGCAGTTTACCGGGGACTCCCGCCTACGAGCAGTACTTC.

The table lists this clone with a count of one. The rearrangement joins TRBV6-5 to TRBJ1-2; D not certain. The CDR3 length is 12 residues. CDR1 and CDR2 from the germline V gene are MNHEY and SVGAGI. Trimming shortened V by 6 bases and J by 3 bases, and 8 bases separated the two germline ends. The CDR3 region has the DNA TGTGCCAGCAGGAGTGAGGACTATGGCTACACCTTC. Translated, it gives CASRSEDYGYTF.

V gene TRBV24-1 combines with J gene TRBJ2-5; tentative D call: TRBD1 (5 bases). V lost 2 bases to trimming and J lost 0 bases, with 9 bases between them. Per the germline V gene, CDR1 is KGHDR and CDR2 is SFDVKD. The CDR3 is made up of 15 amino acids. CDR3 bases: TGTGCCACCAGTGATTCACAGGTTCACCAAGAGACCCAGTACTTC. Residues: CATSDSQVHQETQYF.

The chain has TRBV5-6 and TRBJ2-7; 16 nucleotides line up with TRBD2. Germline CDR1 SGHDT, CDR2 YYEEEE. V shed 3 bases, J shed 2 bases, and the junction held 5 bases outside the gene matches. This CDR3 has 17 amino acids. The CDR3 region has the DNA TGTGCCAGCAGCTCAGCCGGGACTAGCGGGGGGGCCTACGAGCAGTACTTC. The encoded protein is CASSSAGTSGGAYEQYF.

The chain combines TRBV7-6 with TRBJ1-2, with D unclear. Germline V gene lookup returns CDR1 SGHVS and CDR2 FNYEAQ. CDR3 length: 13 amino acids. V gave up 10 bases and J gave up 0 bases, with 12 bases separating them. The CDR3 loop is CATQVLTNYGYTF. CDR3 sequence (DNA): TGTGCCACCCAGGTGCTGACTAACTATGGCTACACCTTC.

The chain has TRBV5-6 and TRBJ2-3; 7 bases agree with TRBD2. Germline CDR1 is SGHDT and CDR2 is YYEEEE. The CDR3 consists of 14 residues. V dropped 7 bases and J dropped 6; count of bases not matched to a gene: 11. The CDR3: CASYLLRGVDTQYF. The CDR3 DNA reads as TGTGCCAGCTACTTGCTCCGGGGGGTGGATACGCAGTATTTT.

With regard to this clone: Distinct nucleotide sequences in the sample also encode this CDR3. V usage is TRBV19 and J usage is TRBJ2-7; possibly TRBD2 for D (6 bases). Germline-derived CDR1 and CDR2 are LNHDA and SQIVND (reference sequence). V was shortened by 5 bases and J by 4 bases, with 6 bases between the two germline ends. This CDR3 region has 11 residues. CDR3 in amino acids: CASSGGYEQYF. For the CDR3, the DNA is TGTGCCAGTAGTGGGGGGTACGAGCAGTACTTC.

This clone was counted once. CDR3 loop: CASSPTDRGHTEAFF. The CDR3 nucleotides are TGTGCCAGCAGCCCTACGGACAGGGGTCACACTGAAGCTTTCTTT. This rearrangement joins TRBV6-6 to TRBJ1-1; TRBD1 agrees at 9 bases. The CDR3 runs to 15 residues. The germline V gene has CDR1 MNHNY and CDR2 SVGAGI (reference sequence). The V gene end was trimmed by 6 bases and the J gene end by 3 bases; junction bases not matched to a gene: 8.

This chain connects TRBV7-8 to TRBJ1-1; D possibly corresponds to TRBD1 (6 bases). V dropped 2 bases and J dropped 4 bases, with 11 bases sitting between them. Germline loops: CDR1 SGHVS, CDR2 FQNEAQ. CDR3 length: 14 residues. CDR3 bases: TGTGCCAGCAGCTTAAGTCAGGGGAGCACTGAAGCTTTCTTT. Protein sequence: CASSLSQGSTEAFF.

This chain uses TRBV3-1 (or the pseudogene TRBV3-2) with TRBJ1-2; 7 positions match TRBD1. The CDR3 consists of 15 residues. Germline V CDR1 and CDR2: LGHDT, YNNKEL (reference sequence). After removal of 0 bases from V and 4 bases from J, the junction contained 5 bases not matched to a gene. CDR3 amino acids: CASSQEDRSLYGYTF. In DNA form, the CDR3 reads TGTGCCAGCAGCCAAGAGGACAGGAGTCTCTATGGCTACACCTTC.